This T cell receptor (beta chain) was captured in a study of regulatory T cells in long-lasting Graves disease. CDR3-region Arm-PCR and iRepertoire HTBI primers produced the TCR beta libraries. TCRdb ran MiXCR on the multiplex PCR reads and lists one entry per CDR3 protein. The sample lists roughly 500,000 distinct CDR3 sequences, approximately 23% occurring once. This clonotype was counted ten times or more. The antigen remains unidentified. Described time point: persistent/refractory GD, antithyroid drugs over 5 years with positive TRAb. PBMC-extracted RNA yielded the TCR library. Study-level points and caveats: Peripheral blood, not thyroid tissue, was the sole material studied.

The germline gives CDR1 LNHDA, CDR2 SQIVND (reference sequence). V lost 4 bases, J lost 4 bases, and 8 bases lay in between. The CDR3 consists of 13 residues. The chain has TRBV19 and TRBJ1-5; D is undetermined. The source of this sequence is a female donor with Graves disease. The sequencing here drew on peripheral blood mononuclear cells (PBMCs), taken when the disease was refractory, from a patient treated with antithyroid drugs. CDR3 coding DNA: TGTGCCAGTAGTAAATCACGGAATCAGCCCCAGCATTTT. This sequence encodes CASSKSRNQPQHF.